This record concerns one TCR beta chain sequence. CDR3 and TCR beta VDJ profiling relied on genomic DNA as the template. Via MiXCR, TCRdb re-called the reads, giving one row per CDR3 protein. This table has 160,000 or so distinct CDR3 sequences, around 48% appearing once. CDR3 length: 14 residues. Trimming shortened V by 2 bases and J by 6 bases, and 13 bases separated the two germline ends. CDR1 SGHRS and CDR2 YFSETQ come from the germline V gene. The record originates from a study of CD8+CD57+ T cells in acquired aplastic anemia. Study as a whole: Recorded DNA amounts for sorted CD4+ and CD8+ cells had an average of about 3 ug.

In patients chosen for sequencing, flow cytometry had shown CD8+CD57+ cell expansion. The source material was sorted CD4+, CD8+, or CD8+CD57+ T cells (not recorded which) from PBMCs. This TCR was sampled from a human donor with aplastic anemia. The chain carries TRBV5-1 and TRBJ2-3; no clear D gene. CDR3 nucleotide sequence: TGCGCCAGCAGCTTCACAATCGGCTCCGATACGCAGTATTTT. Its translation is CASSFTIGSDTQYF.